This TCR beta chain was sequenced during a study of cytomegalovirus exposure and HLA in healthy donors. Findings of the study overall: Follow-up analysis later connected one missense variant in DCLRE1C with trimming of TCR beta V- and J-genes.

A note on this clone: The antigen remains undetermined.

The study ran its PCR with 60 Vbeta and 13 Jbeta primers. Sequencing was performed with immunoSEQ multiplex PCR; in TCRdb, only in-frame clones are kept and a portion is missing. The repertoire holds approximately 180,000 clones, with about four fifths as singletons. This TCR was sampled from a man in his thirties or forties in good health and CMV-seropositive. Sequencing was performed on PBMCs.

In DNA form, the CDR3 reads TGTGCCAGCAGTGAAAAGGGACACTCTGCCTACGAGCAGTACTTC. The encoded protein is CASSEKGHSAYEQYF. The rearrangement joins TRBV6-1 to TRBJ2-7, with a tentative D call TRBD1 (6 bases). CDR1 and CDR2 from the germline V gene are MNHNS and SASEGT. V was shortened by 2 bases and J by 2 bases, with 13 bases between the two germline ends. There are 15 residues in the CDR3.